A single sample is the source of the 16 T cell receptor beta chains below, sequenced in a study of shared clonotypes between healthy human individuals. Produced via immunoSEQ multiplex PCR; TCRdb's table is partial and in-frame only. This sample yields hundreds of thousands of clones, of which 90% to 97% are seen a single time; 0.06% belongs to the top ten. Sequenced material: naive CD4+ T cells sorted from blood. Subset specified: CD45RA+ positively selected. Source of these receptors: a woman aged 25 to 39 in good health.

The chain employs TRBV19 and TRBJ2-7; D gene ambiguous. The CDR3 is 18 amino acids. Per germline, CDR1 LNHDA and CDR2 SQIVND (reference sequence). V gave up 8 bases and J gave up 0 bases, with 26 bases separating them. The CDR3, as DNA: TGTGCCAGTTCTCGAGCGACCGCGAATTTTAGGAGCTCCTACGAGCAGTACTTC. Its translation is CASSRATANFRSSYEQYF.

V usage is TRBV20-1 and J usage is TRBJ2-5; D remains ambiguous. The CDR3 consists of 10 residues. The ends were cut back, 6 bases at V and 4 bases at J, with 6 bases in the middle. CDR1 DFQATT and CDR2 SNEGSKA come from the germline V gene (reference sequence). The CDR3, as DNA: TGCAGTGCCCCTCGAGAGACCCAGTACTTC. Translating gives CSAPRETQYF.

V gene TRBV25-1 combines with J gene TRBJ1-1, with D perhaps matching TRBD1 (5 bases). Trimming removed 3 bases at V and 1 base at J, with 21 bases between. CDR1 is MGHDK and CDR2 is SYGVNS in the germline V gene. The CDR3 is 18 residues long. CDR3 sequence reads: CASSDSPSATGANTEAFF. CDR3 nucleotide sequence: TGTGCCAGCAGTGATTCACCCTCCGCCACAGGAGCGAACACTGAAGCTTTCTTT. Full variable domain (remainder filled in from reference TRBV25-1 and TRBJ1-1): EADIYQTPRYLVIGTGKKITLECSQTMGHDKMYWYQQDPGMELHLIHYSYGVNSTEKGDLSSESTVSRIRTEHFPLTLESARPSHTSQYLCASSDSPSATGANTEAFFGQGTRLTVV.

V and J are TRBV28 and TRBJ1-2; no firm D call. The germline V gene has CDR1 MDHEN and CDR2 SYDVKM. This CDR3 is built from 13 residues. V lost 4 bases and J 8 bases, leaving 14 bases between the germline ends. CDR3 coding DNA: TGTGCCAGCAGTTCAGCGGATATACGCGGCTACACCTTC. It yields the protein CASSSADIRGYTF.

The J gene is TRBJ1-5, the V gene TRBV6-4, with no clear D. The V end was cut by 3 bases, the J end by 1 base, with 7 bases between. CDR3 size: 14 residues. In germline, CDR1 is MRHNA, CDR2 SNTAGT. The CDR3 region has the DNA TGTGCCAGCAGTGAAGTGGCGAGCAATCAGCCCCAGCATTTT. Translation: CASSEVASNQPQHF.

The V and J genes are TRBV5-4 and TRBJ2-1, with D possibly matching TRBD1 (6 bases). Between the trimmed V and J ends, which lost 0 bases and 0 bases, there was a span of 10 bases. This CDR3 region has 16 residues. Germline values: CDR1 SGHNT, CDR2 YYREEE (reference sequence). In DNA form, the CDR3 reads TGTGCCAGCAGCTTGGGGGGGCCGAGCTCCTACAATGAGCAGTTCTTC. Its translation is CASSLGGPSSYNEQFF.

This chain connects TRBV28 to TRBJ1-2; 8 bases fit TRBD1. The CDR3 length is 13 residues. Germline CDR1 reads MDHEN; CDR2 reads SYDVKM. With 5 bases clipped from V and 4 bases from J, the junction kept 3 bases outside the gene matches. CDR3 DNA: TGTGCCAGCAGTCAAGGGACAGGCTATGGCTACACCTTC. This gives the protein CASSQGTGYGYTF.

This clone showed up just a few times. The CDR3 region has the DNA TGTGCCAGCGCACAATTTCGTCATAGCAATCAGCCCCAGCATTTT. It translates to CASAQFRHSNQPQHF. V and J are TRBV27 and TRBJ1-5; no definite D call. Germline CDR1 MNHEY, CDR2 SMNVEV (reference sequence). CDR3 length equals 15 residues. Trimming stripped 8 bases from V and 0 bases from J, with 14 bases between.

The chain joins TRBV13 to TRBJ2-1, with unresolved D. Germline CDR1 reads PRHDT; CDR2 reads FYEKMQ (reference sequence). Trimming cost V 5 bases and J 8 bases, with 10 bases left between them. This CDR3 has 12 amino acids. Written as DNA, the CDR3 is TGTGCCAGCAGCCCCAAAGTAGATGAGCAGTTCTTC. Its protein product is CASSPKVDEQFF.

The chain recombines TRBV18 with TRBJ1-5; 8 bases are a match to TRBD1. This CDR3 is built from 16 residues. The germline V gene has CDR1 KGHSH and CDR2 LQKENI. Trimming removed 6 bases from V and 3 bases from J; junction bases left unmatched: 10. CDR3 nucleotide sequence: TGTGCCAGCTCTCCCTTACAGGGGGGGAACAATCAGCCCCAGCATTTT. Translation: CASSPLQGGNNQPQHF.

This chain uses TRBV19 with TRBJ1-5; 11 bases map to TRBD1. The germline V gene encodes CDR1 LNHDA and CDR2 SQIVND (reference sequence). The CDR3 loop spans 16 amino acids. J gave up 6 bases and V 5 bases, and 9 bases lay outside the gene matches. The CDR3 here is CASSPVGTGGRQPQHF. CDR3 coding DNA: TGTGCCAGTAGTCCAGTAGGGACAGGGGGTCGTCAGCCCCAGCATTTT. Full variable domain (remainder filled in from reference TRBV19 and TRBJ1-5): DGGITQSPKYLFRKEGQNVTLSCEQNLNHDAMYWYRQDPGQGLRLIYYSQIVNDFQKGDIAEGYSVSREKKESFPLTVTSAQKNPTAFYLCASSPVGTGGRQPQHFGDGTRLSIL.

The chain uses TRBV5-1 and TRBJ2-7; 14 bases match TRBD2. This CDR3 contains 16 residues. The V and J ends lost 4 bases and 5 bases, in that order; junction bases with no gene match: 8. Per germline, CDR1 SGHRS and CDR2 YFSETQ. In DNA, the CDR3 is TGCGCCAGCAGCGCACCGGGACTAGCGGGAGCCCACGAGCAGTACTTC. Translated: CASSAPGLAGAHEQYF.

The chain links TRBV20-1 to TRBJ2-1; D remains ambiguous. Deletions cut 8 bases from V and 5 bases from J, with 10 bases between. The CDR3 is 11 residues long. Germline loops: CDR1 DFQATT, CDR2 SNEGSKA (reference sequence). This chain's CDR3 is CSSRNNNEQFF. CDR3 sequence (DNA): TGCAGTTCACGGAACAACAATGAGCAGTTCTTC.

This chain connects TRBV19 to TRBJ2-7; TRBD2 agrees at 7 bases. The CDR3 is 16 residues long. V shed 0 bases, J shed 3 bases, and the junction held 8 bases outside the gene matches. CDR1 is LNHDA and CDR2 is SQIVND in the germline V gene (reference sequence). CDR3 sequence: CASSIDLASGNYEQYF. The CDR3 DNA is TGTGCCAGTAGTATAGATTTGGCTAGCGGTAACTACGAGCAGTACTTC.

Of note for this clone: This CDR3 is also generated by other DNA sequences in the sample. The chain joins TRBV18 to TRBJ2-6; 10 positions match TRBD1. CDR1 KGHSH and CDR2 LQKENI come from the germline V gene. This CDR3 region has 17 residues. J lost 0 bases, V lost 3 bases, and 2 bases had no gene match. The CDR3 DNA is TGTGCCAGCTCACCTAGGACAGGGGGCTCTGGGGCCAACGTCCTGACTTTC. This translates into CASSPRTGGSGANVLTF.

The chain is built from TRBV5-1 and TRBJ1-1; 7 positions agree with TRBD1. The CDR3 is made up of 14 amino acids. Trimming took 5 bases from V and 4 from J; bases not matched to a gene: 8. CDR1 SGHRS and CDR2 YFSETQ come from the germline V gene. The CDR3 nucleotides read TGCGCCAGCAGTCATCAGGGGGGGACCACTGAAGCTTTCTTT. Its protein is CASSHQGGTTEAFF.